A single sample gave rise to the 2 T cell receptor beta chains below, sequenced in a study of blood T cell repertoires in COVID-19. Repertoires were generated with immunoSEQ multiplex PCR, while TCRdb's copy carries only in-frame clones and drops some. This sample has a few hundred thousand clones, with 87% found just once. The sequenced sample consisted of PBMCs or T cells enriched from blood (not recorded which). The receptors come from a man aged 25-45 years who had recovered from COVID-19.

CDR3 DNA: TGTGCCAGCAGTTACTCGTACGCAGGCTCCTACGAGCAGTACTTC. Its protein product is CASSYSYAGSYEQYF. This chain links TRBV6-5 with TRBJ2-7; the D is unclear. Germline V gene lookup returns CDR1 MNHEY and CDR2 SVGAGI. With 0 bases removed from V and 0 bases from J, the gap between germline ends came to 9 bases. The CDR3 runs to 15 residues.

V and J are TRBV25-1 and TRBJ2-1, with D possibly matching TRBD2 (6 bases). V lost 3 bases and J 0 bases, leaving 15 bases between the germline ends. CDR3 length: 17 amino acids. CDR1 MGHDK and CDR2 SYGVNS come from the germline V gene. CDR3 sequence (DNA): TGTGCCAGCAGTGATACGGGAGACCTAAGCTCCTACAATGAGCAGTTCTTC. Translating it yields CASSDTGDLSSYNEQFF.